The clone carrying this TCR beta chain appeared many times. Its antigen is not known. The CDR3 consists of 14 residues. Germline V gives CDR1 DFQATT, CDR2 SNEGSKA (reference sequence). The J segment lost 0 bases and the V segment lost 4 bases, leaving 2 bases of the junction unmatched. UMIs were added to TCR cDNA along with a universal primer site when it was made by 5'RACE template switching. TCRdb redid the calling of the 5' RACE reads with MiXCR, one entry per CDR3 protein. The sample has 340,000 or so distinct CDR3 sequences, approximately 12% seen once. These data are taken from a study of T cells after yellow fever vaccination. Regarding the study as a whole: Reappearing after the booster were most of the clones from primary vaccination (about 95% CD4, 88% CD8). It was a small share of clonotypes that appeared in both CD4 and CD8 compartments. In FACS-sorted repertoires, abundant clonotypes from the bulk population could appear as contaminants.

Here the sequenced sample was CD4+ T cells sorted from PBMCs, taken 15 days after the yellow fever booster vaccination. The origin of this receptor is a man aged 18 to 29 who received the YFV17D yellow fever vaccine. This sequence joins TRBV20-1 and TRBJ2-5; 10 bases agree with TRBD2. The CDR3 reads CSAISGGHQETQYF. CDR3 bases: TGCAGTGCTATTAGCGGGGGGCACCAAGAGACCCAGTACTTC.